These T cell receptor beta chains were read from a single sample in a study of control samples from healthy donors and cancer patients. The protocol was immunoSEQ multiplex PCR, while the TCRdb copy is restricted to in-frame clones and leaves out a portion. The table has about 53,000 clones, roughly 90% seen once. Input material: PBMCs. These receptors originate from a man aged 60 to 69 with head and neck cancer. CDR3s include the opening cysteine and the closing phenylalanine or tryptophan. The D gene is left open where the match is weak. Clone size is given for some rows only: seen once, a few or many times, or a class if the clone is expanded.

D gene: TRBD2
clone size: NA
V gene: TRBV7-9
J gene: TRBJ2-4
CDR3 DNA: TGTGCCAGCAGCTTAGTTAGAACTAGCGGGAGCGGCATTCAGTACTTC
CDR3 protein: CASSLVRTSGSGIQYF

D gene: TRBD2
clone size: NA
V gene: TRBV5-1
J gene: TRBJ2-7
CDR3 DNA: TGCGCCAGCAGCCCAGGGGGGACTAGCGGCATTATACTATACGAGCAGTACTTC
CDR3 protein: CASSPGGTSGIILYEQYF

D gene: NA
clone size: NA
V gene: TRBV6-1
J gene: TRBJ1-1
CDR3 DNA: TGTGCCAGCAGTGAAGCTGAGTACAGGGTTATGAACACTGAAGCTTTCTTT
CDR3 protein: CASSEAEYRVMNTEAFF

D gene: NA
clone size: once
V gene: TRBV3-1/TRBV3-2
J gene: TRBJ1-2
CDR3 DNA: TGTGCCAGCAGCCAAGATAGCCAGTCGAAGGGCTACACCTTC
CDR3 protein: CASSQDSQSKGYTF

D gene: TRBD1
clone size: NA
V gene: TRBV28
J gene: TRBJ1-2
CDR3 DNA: TGTGCCAGCAGTTTAGAGACAGGGGTAATCGATGGCTACACCTTC
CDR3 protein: CASSLETGVIDGYTF

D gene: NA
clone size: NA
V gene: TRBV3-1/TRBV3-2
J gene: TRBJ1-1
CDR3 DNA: TGTGCCAGCAGCGCATTGAGCAACACTGAAGCTTTCTTT
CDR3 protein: CASSALSNTEAFF

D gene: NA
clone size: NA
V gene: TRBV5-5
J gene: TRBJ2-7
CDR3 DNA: TGTGCCAGCAGCTTGTTTGCAGGGGACTACGAGCAGTACTTC
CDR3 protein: CASSLFAGDYEQYF

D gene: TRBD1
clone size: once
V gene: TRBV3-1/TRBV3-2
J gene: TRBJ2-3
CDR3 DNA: TGTGCCAGCAGCCGGACAGGGGGCACAGATACGCAGTATTTT
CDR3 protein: CASSRTGGTDTQYF

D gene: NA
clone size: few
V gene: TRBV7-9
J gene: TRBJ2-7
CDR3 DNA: TGTGCCAGCAGCTTGAGGGGGGAGCAGTACTTC
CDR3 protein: CASSLRGEQYF

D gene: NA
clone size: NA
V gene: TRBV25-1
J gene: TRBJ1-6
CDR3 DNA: TGTGCCAGCAGTGAGGGGGGCAGGGAAGGGCGTAATTCACCCCTCCACTTT
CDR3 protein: CASSEGGREGRNSPLHF

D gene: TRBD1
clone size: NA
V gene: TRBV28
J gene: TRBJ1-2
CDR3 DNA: TGTGCCAGCAGTGAGACAGGGGTGGGCTATGGCTACACCTTC
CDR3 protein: CASSETGVGYGYTF

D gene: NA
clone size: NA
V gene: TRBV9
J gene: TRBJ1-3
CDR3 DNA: TGTGCCAGCAGCGCGCGGGACTACGTGGGTGGAAACACCATATATTTT
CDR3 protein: CASSARDYVGGNTIYF

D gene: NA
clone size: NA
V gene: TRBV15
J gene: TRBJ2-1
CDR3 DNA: TGTGCCACCAGCCCGGCAGGGTACGGCACCTACAATGAGCAGTTCTTC
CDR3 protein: CATSPAGYGTYNEQFF

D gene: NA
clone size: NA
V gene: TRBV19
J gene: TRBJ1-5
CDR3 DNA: TGTGCCAGTAACCGGCTTGGGGGGTCCTTAAATCAGCCCCAGCATTTT
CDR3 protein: CASNRLGGSLNQPQHF

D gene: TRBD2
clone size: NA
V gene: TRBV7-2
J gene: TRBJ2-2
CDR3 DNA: TGTGCCAGCAGCTTGCGGGGGGACGGTACCGGGGAGCTGTTTTTT
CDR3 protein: CASSLRGDGTGELFF

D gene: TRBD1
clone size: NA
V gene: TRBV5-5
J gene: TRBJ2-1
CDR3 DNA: TGTGCCAGCAGCGGGGGACAGGGGTCCTACAATGAGCAGTTCTTC
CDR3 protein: CASSGGQGSYNEQFF

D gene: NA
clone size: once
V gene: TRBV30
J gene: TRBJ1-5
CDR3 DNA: TGTGCCTGGAGGGGGGGACCAGATAGCAATCAGCCCCAGCATTTT
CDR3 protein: CAWRGGPDSNQPQHF

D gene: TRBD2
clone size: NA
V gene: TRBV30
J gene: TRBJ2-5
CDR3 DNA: TGTGCCTGGAACCGCGGGAGGGCAGAAGAGACCCAGTACTTC
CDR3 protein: CAWNRGRAEETQYF

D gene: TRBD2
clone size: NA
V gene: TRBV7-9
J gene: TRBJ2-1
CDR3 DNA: TGTGCCAGCAGCTCACTAGCGGGGAGCTCCTACAATGAGCAGTTCTTC
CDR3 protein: CASSSLAGSSYNEQFF

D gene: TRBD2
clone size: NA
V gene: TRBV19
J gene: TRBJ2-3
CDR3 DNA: TGTGCCAGTAGTTCATCCCTAGCGGGCACAGATACGCAGTATTTT
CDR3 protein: CASSSSLAGTDTQYF

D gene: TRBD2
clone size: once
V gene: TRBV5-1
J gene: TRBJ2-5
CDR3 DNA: TGCGCCAGCAGCTTGGGTAGCGGGCAAGAGACCCAGTACTTC
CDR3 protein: CASSLGSGQETQYF

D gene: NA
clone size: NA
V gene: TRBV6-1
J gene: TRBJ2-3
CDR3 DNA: TGTGCCAGCAGTGAATTTGGTCAGGCCATCACAGATACGCAGTATTTT
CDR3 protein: CASSEFGQAITDTQYF

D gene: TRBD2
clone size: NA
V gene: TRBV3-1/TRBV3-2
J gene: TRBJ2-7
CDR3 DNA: TGTGCCAGCAGCCGCCTAGCGGGAGAAGTTAAGGACGAGCAGTACTTC
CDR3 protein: CASSRLAGEVKDEQYF

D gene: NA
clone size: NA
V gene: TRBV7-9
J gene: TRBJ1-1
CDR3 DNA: TGTGCCAGCAGCTTTATTTCAGGACGGAGAGTCCTGAACACTGAAGCTTTCTTT
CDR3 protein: CASSFISGRRVLNTEAFF

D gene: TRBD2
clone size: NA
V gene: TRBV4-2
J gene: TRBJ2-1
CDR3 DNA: TGTGCCAGCAGCCAAAGACTTCCGGGACTAGCGGGAGGGGATAATGAGCAGTTCTTC
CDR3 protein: CASSQRLPGLAGGDNEQFF

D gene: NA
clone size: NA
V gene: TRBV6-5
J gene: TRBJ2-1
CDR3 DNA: TGTGCCAGCAGCCTTTACAGGGTTGAGCAGTTCTTC
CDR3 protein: CASSLYRVEQFF